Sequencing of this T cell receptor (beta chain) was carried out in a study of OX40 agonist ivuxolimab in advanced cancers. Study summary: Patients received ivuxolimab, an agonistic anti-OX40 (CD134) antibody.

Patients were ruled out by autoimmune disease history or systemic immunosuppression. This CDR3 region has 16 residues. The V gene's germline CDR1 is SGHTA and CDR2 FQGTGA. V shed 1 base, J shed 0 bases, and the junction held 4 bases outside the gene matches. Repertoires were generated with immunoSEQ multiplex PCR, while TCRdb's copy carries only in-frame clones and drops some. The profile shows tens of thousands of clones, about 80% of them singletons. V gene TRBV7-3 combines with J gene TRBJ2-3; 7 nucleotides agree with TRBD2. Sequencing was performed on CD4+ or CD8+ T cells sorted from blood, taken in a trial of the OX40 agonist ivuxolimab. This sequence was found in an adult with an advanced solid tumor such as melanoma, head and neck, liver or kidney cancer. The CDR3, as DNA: TGTGCCAGCAGCTTAAGTCGGGGAGGGAGCACAGATACGCAGTATTTT. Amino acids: CASSLSRGGSTDTQYF.